This TCR beta chain emerged from a study of blood T cells in healthy people across ages. Study observations and caveats: Compared with aged donors, long-lived donors showed fewer expanded clones, suggesting selection.

Healthy individuals of Caucasian origin from Russia, aged about 6 to 90, served as donors. Comments on this clonotype: Its antigen is not known.

Germline values: CDR1 MNHNS, CDR2 SASEGT. The CDR3 contains 14 residues. Trimming shortened V by 2 bases and J by 9 bases, and 17 bases separated the two germline ends. Primed by a sample-barcoded 5' primer and a J-beta primer mix, a second PCR proceeded for about 6 to 12 cycles. In TCRdb, the 5' RACE reads were re-called with MiXCR into one record per CDR3 protein. Found here are around 800,000 distinct CDR3 sequences, roughly 24% of them singletons; the top ten hold 2.5% to 3.5%. These same records also appear under a second study, on T cells of mothers and their children. Per that study: The extracted RNA was employed in its entirety for cDNA synthesis, at roughly 1.5 ug per 15 ul. Sample barcodes and 2-4 random nucleotides came from the second PCR's M1S primer.

The chain recombines TRBV6-1 with TRBJ2-7, with a tentative D call TRBD2 (5 bases). The receptor's source is a boy between 10 and 17 years old in good health. The sequenced sample was blood. The CDR3 loop is CASSERWEPTAQYF. The CDR3 DNA sequence: TGTGCCAGCAGTGAACGGTGGGAGCCTACGGCGCAGTACTTC.